This TCR beta chain was identified during a study of cytomegalovirus exposure and HLA in healthy donors. The CDR3 covers 14 residues. Germline V gene sequence: CDR1 GTSNPN, CDR2 SVGIG (reference sequence). V lost 1 base, J lost 6 bases, and 5 bases stayed unmatched. Researchers ran the PCR with 60 Vbeta and 13 Jbeta primers. Method: immunoSEQ multiplex PCR; TCRdb's copy keeps in-frame clones and lacks some. The sample holds about 190,000 clones; 80% to 85% are singletons and the top ten take approximately 2%. The sequencing input was PBMCs. The chain combines TRBV30 with TRBJ2-1; 8 bases map to TRBD1. This clonotype was sampled from a woman under 30 in good health and CMV-seropositive. The DNA for the CDR3 is TGTGCCTGGAGTGAAGGAACAGGGGGCAATGAGCAGTTCTTC. This gives the protein CAWSEGTGGNEQFF.